This T cell receptor beta chain was recorded in a study of blood T cell repertoires in COVID-19 (dated by TCRdb to 2020 to 2022). Broadly, across the study: Samples covering the acute and convalescent phases of COVID-19 were provided by collaborators in the United States, Italy and Spain. The prospective study material was composed of cDNA or gDNA derived from T cells, B-cell-depleted T cells, or PBMCs. Deeply sampled blood TCRbeta repertoires from subjects exposed to, actively infected with, or recovered from COVID-19 were included in the dataset. The repertoires were released in a freely available public database intended as a resource for research on the immune response to SARS-CoV-2. The samples were drawn from the first 160 participants of the ongoing ImmuneRACE study and from over a thousand subjects provided by 6 global collaborators. The sample metadata nearly always contained a de-identified subject ID, COVID-19 status, age in years and sex. Where HLA class I and class II types were available, the types were taken from metadata supplied by the sample provider, not from assay-based typing. Study-wide findings and limitations: Clinical and demographic metadata were provided uncurated, with the amount varying by source and participant.

The immunoSEQ Assay, a bias-controlled multiplex PCR, was used to amplify TCRbeta CDR3 regions from genomic DNA. In the source study's methods: Nucleated cell counts per sample were estimated from amplification of reference gene primers within the assay. Sequence reads were collapsed and filtered to measure the absolute abundance of every unique TCRbeta CDR3 rearrangement. Productive Simpson clonality was computed per sample as the square root of Simpson's diversity index over productive rearrangements. TCRdb stores this immuneACCESS table with in-frame sequences only. Part of the clones is absent; in the studies checked, under half of the shortfall reflects unresolved V genes, and no reason is known for the rest. The DNA was the basis for D and trimming; V, J and clone size are from that table. The sample has under 400,000 clones on record, approximately 88% of them singletons. 1.5% to 2% of the sample goes to the ten largest clones.

The CDR3, from cysteine to phenylalanine, totals 12 residues. Only the CDR3 DNA stays, 36 bases, in frame from base 1. According to the germline V gene, CDR1 reads MNHEY and CDR2 reads SVGAGI. Cut back by 4 bases and 3 bases, the V and J ends lie 3 bases apart. One collaborating source in Seattle enrolled patients during active infection and followed them longitudinally through the course of disease. Whole blood was collected in K2EDTA tubes by collaborating institutions according to the institutions' own protocols. Collaborator samples were shipped for TCRbeta analysis as frozen whole blood, isolated PBMCs, or DNA extracted from either sample type. As for this clone: Its binding antigen is unknown. Base qualities are missing; no much larger clone stands one base away.

The sample comprised peripheral blood. The source is a woman aged 25-40 years with COVID-19, enrolled during active disease. The chain links TRBV6-5 with TRBJ2-2; the D gene assignment is ambiguous. This receptor has the CDR3 CASSSYTGELFF. The DNA sequence is given as TGTGCCAGCAGTTCATACACCGGGGAGCTGTTTTTT.